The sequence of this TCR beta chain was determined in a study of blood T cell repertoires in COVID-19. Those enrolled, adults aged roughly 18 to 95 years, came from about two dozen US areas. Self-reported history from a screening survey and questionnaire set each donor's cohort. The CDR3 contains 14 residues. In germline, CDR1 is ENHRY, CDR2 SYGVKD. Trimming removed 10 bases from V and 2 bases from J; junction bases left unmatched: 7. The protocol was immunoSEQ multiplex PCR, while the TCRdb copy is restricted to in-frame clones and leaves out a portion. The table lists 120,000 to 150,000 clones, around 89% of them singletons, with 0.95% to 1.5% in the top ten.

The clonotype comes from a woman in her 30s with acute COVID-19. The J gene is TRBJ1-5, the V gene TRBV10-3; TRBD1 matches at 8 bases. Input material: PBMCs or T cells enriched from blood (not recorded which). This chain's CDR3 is CATMTGVGNQPQHF. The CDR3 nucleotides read TGTGCCACCATGACAGGGGTAGGCAATCAGCCCCAGCATTTT.